This T cell receptor beta chain was recorded in a study of blood T cell repertoires in COVID-19. The CDR3 is 17 residues long. V gave up 1 base and J gave up 5 bases; unmatched junction bases: 13. The germline CDR1 and CDR2 sequences are LGHNA and YNFKEQ. Clones were sequenced by immunoSEQ multiplex PCR, and TCRdb holds only the in-frame ones, with some missing. Among hundreds of thousands of clones, about 88% were seen once, and the ten largest hold around 7.4%. This clonotype was obtained from a woman in her sixties with COVID-19, enrolled during active disease. This chain uses TRBV4-2 with TRBJ2-7, with 8 bases matching TRBD1. Sequencing was done on a sample of peripheral blood. Here the CDR3 reads CASSQAHGQGAWDEQYF. CDR3 in DNA: TGTGCCAGCAGCCAAGCCCATGGACAGGGTGCGTGGGACGAGCAGTACTTC.